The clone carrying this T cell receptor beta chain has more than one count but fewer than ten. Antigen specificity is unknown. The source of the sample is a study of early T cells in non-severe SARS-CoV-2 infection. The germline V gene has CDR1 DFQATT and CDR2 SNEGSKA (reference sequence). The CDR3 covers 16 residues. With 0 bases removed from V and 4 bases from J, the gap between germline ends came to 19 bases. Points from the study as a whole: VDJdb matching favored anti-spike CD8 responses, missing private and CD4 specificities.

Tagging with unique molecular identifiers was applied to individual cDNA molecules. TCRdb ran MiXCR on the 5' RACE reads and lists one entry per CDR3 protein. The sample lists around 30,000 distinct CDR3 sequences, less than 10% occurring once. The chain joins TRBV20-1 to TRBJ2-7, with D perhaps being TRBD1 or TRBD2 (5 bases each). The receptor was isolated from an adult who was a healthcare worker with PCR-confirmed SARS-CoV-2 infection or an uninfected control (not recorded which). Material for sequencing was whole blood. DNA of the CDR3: TGCAGTGCTAGAGATGACGGGGTGGCAGGGTCTTACGAGCAGTACTTC. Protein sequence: CSARDDGVAGSYEQYF.